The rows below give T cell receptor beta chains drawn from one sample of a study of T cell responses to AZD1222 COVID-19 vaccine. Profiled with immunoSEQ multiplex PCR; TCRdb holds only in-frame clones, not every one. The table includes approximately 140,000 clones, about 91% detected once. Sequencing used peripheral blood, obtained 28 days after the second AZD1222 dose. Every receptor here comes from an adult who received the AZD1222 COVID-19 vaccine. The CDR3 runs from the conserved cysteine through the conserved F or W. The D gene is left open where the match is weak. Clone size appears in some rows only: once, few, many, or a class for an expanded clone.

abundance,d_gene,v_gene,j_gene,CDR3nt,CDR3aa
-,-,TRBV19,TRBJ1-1,TGTGCCAGTAAAATTGCAGGGAAAGCTTTCTTT,CASKIAGKAFF
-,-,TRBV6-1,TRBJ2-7,TGTGCCAGCAGTGAAGCCCTTGGACAGCTTTACGAGCAGTACTTC,CASSEALGQLYEQYF
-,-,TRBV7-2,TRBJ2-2,TGTGCCAGCAGCTTAGTACTCTCTAACACCGGGGAGCTGTTTTTT,CASSLVLSNTGELFF
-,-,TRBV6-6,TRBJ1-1,TGTGCCAGCAGTTACCTCGACAGGTCGGGTGAAGCTTTCTTT,CASSYLDRSGEAFF
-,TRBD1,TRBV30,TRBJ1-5,TGTGCCTGGAGATCGACAGGGAATCAGCCCCAGCATTTT,CAWRSTGNQPQHF
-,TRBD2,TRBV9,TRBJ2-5,TGTGCCAGCAGCGTAGGTTTAGCGGGAGTGATAGAGACCCAGTACTTC,CASSVGLAGVIETQYF
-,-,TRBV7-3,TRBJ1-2,TGTGCCAGCAGCTTAAGGGGGGAATCTGGCTACACCTTC,CASSLRGESGYTF
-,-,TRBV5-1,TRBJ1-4,TGCGCCAGCAGCTTGGTAGGGGGGAGTAATGAAAAACTGTTTTTT,CASSLVGGSNEKLFF
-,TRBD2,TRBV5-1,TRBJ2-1,TGCGCCAGCAGCTCGGGACTAGCGGGGAATAGTGAGCAGTTCTTC,CASSSGLAGNSEQFF
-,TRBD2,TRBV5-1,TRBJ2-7,TGCGCCAGCAGCGCCTCCCGACTAGCGGGAGAACACGAGCAGTACTTC,CASSASRLAGEHEQYF
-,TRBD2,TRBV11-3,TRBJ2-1,TGTGCCAGCAGCCGCGTGAGCGGGAGGAAAGTTTCAGAAAACAATGAGCAGTTCTTC,CASSRVSGRKVSENNEQFF
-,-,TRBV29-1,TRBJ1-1,TGCGTCTACTTGCCCCCTAAACAGGGGAACACTGAAGCTTTCTTT,CVYLPPKQGNTEAFF
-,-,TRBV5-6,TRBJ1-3,TGTGCCAGCGGCTTACAGGGCCGCACAGGAAACACCATATATTTT,CASGLQGRTGNTIYF
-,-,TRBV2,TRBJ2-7,TGTGCCAGCAGTCCGAGGAGCTCCTACGAGCAGTACTTC,CASSPRSSYEQYF
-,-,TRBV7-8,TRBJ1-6,TGTGCCAGCAGCTTGCGATTGCGGACGTTTAATTCACCCCTCCACTTT,CASSLRLRTFNSPLHF
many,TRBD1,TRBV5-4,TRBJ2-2,TGTGCCAGCAGCGGAACAGGGGGCGGGGAGCTGTTTTTT,CASSGTGGGELFF
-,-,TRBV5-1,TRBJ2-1,TGCGCCAGCAGCTTGACACCCCCAGGGACGTCCTACAATGAGCAGTTCTTC,CASSLTPPGTSYNEQFF
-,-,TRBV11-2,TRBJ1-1,TGTGCCAGCAGCTTAGTCGGGGGGTCGGACACTGAAGCTTTCTTT,CASSLVGGSDTEAFF
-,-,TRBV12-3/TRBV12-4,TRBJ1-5,TGTGCCAGCAGTTTTGACAGCAATCAGCCCCAGCATTTT,CASSFDSNQPQHF
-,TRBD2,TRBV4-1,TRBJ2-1,TGCGCCAGCACCTATATAGCGGGAGCCTCCTACAATGAGCAGTTCTTC,CASTYIAGASYNEQFF
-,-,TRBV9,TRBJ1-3,TGTGCCAGCAGCGTACTCGGACGGGACTCTGGAAACACCATATATTTT,CASSVLGRDSGNTIYF
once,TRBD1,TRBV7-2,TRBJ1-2,TGTGCCAGCAGCTTAGGGGGTAGGACAGGGGCCTATGGCTACACCTTC,CASSLGGRTGAYGYTF
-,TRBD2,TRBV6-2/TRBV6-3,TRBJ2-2,TGTGCCAGCAGTACATGGCGTTCCCTAGCGGGCGTGAACACCGGGGAGCTGTTTTTT,CASSTWRSLAGVNTGELFF
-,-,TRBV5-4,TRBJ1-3,TGTGCCAGCAGCCCCCGGGGGTCTGGAAACACCATATATTTT,CASSPRGSGNTIYF
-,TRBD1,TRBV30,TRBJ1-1,TGTGCCTGGAATACAGGGGGCAGGGACACTGAAGCTTTCTTT,CAWNTGGRDTEAFF
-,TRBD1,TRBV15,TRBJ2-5,TGTGCCACCAGCAGACAGGGGGCCAAGACCCAGTACTTC,CATSRQGAKTQYF
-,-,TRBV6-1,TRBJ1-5,TGTGCCAGCAGTGAACTTCCGGAGGAGAGGGGCAATCAGCCCCAGCATTTT,CASSELPEERGNQPQHF
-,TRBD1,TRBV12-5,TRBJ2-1,TGTGCTAGTGTAGGGGGACAGGGATACAATGAGCAGTTCTTC,CASVGGQGYNEQFF
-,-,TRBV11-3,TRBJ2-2,TGTGCCAGCAGCTTAGATTCCGGGATAGCCGGGGAGCTGTTTTTT,CASSLDSGIAGELFF